The 7 T cell receptor beta chains presented below share a single source sample, sequenced in a study of T-cell reconstitution after alpha-beta-depleted transplantation in children. Unique molecular identifiers were incorporated when the TCRbeta library was constructed. TCRdb itself ran the PCR reads through MiXCR, one entry per CDR3 protein. The data hold some 300,000 distinct CDR3 sequences, with about 9.4% observed a single time. The sample was PBMCs, taken before TCRalphabeta/CD19-depleted stem cell transplant. Source of these receptors: a boy younger than two with acute myeloid leukemia, due to receive a stem cell transplant.

This clonotype has at least ten counts. The genes are TRBV4-2 and TRBJ2-1; 11 bases align to TRBD2. The trim removed 5 bases at V and 5 bases at J, leaving 8 bases unmatched. Germline V CDR1 and CDR2: LGHNA, YNFKEQ. This CDR3 is built from 16 residues. The CDR3 DNA sequence: TGTGCCAGCAGCGGCTTACTAGCGGGGGAAGACAATGAGCAGTTCTTC. Translation: CASSGLLAGEDNEQFF.

This clonotype has a count of ten or more. V usage is TRBV7-6 and J usage is TRBJ2-5; TRBD1 agrees at 10 bases. CDR3 length: 14 residues. Per the germline V gene, CDR1 is SGHVS and CDR2 is FNYEAQ. Trimming cost V 7 bases and J 4 bases; bases outside gene matches: 6. CDR3 sequence: CASNRDRGGETQYF. The CDR3, as DNA: TGTGCCAGCAACCGGGACAGGGGTGGAGAGACCCAGTACTTC.

This clonotype was detected many times. In nucleotides, the CDR3 is TGTGCCAGCAGTCCATTCAATCAGCCCCAGCATTTT. Amino acids: CASSPFNQPQHF. This rearrangement joins TRBV28 to TRBJ1-5, with no clear D. This CDR3 is built from 12 residues. The germline gives CDR1 MDHEN, CDR2 SYDVKM. The V end lost 5 bases, the J end lost 3 bases, and 5 bases lay between the germline ends.

The table lists this clonotype with many counts. The rearrangement uses TRBV6-5 and TRBJ2-7, with 8 bases that match TRBD1. The CDR3 sequence is 14 residues long. J gave up 6 bases and V 2 bases, and 6 bases lay outside the gene matches. Germline-derived CDR1 and CDR2 are MNHEY and SVGAGI. CDR3 loop: CASSYQAGGFEQYF. The CDR3 nucleotides are TGTGCCAGCAGTTACCAAGCAGGGGGCTTCGAGCAGTACTTC.

At least ten counts were recorded for this clonotype. The chain employs TRBV9 and TRBJ2-7; D remains ambiguous. Trimming stripped 0 bases from V and 5 bases from J, with 9 bases between. The CDR3 is made up of 13 amino acids. Germline loops: CDR1 SGDLS, CDR2 YYNGEE. CDR3 region: CASSVGSGDEQYF. The CDR3 DNA is TGTGCCAGCAGCGTAGGGTCTGGGGACGAGCAGTACTTC.

This clonotype was observed a handful of times. The V gene is TRBV29-1, the J gene TRBJ1-5; D is unresolved. This CDR3 is 12 amino acids long. Trimming took off 4 bases at V and 7 bases at J, with 11 bases between the two ends. Germline CDR1 reads SQVTM; CDR2 reads ANQGSEA. The CDR3 DNA reads TGCAGCGTTGGGGAGGGAGGACAGCCCCAGCATTTT. Protein: CSVGEGGQPQHF.

This clonotype was seen many times. The junction differs from germline at one of its ends, possibly a read error. This chain joins TRBV5-1 and TRBJ2-3; D call uncertain. The CDR3 extends over 12 amino acids. Germline V gene lookup returns CDR1 SGHRS and CDR2 YFSETQ. CDR3 protein: CASSLSTDTQYF. For the CDR3, the DNA is TGTGCCAGCAGCTTAAGCACAGATACGCAGTATTTT.